Listed below are T cell receptor beta chains from one sample, sequenced in a study of T cell responses to AZD1222 COVID-19 vaccine. Data came from immunoSEQ multiplex PCR; TCRdb stores just in-frame clones and leaves some out. The sample has 85,000 to 100,000 clones, just over 85% seen once. The sample here was peripheral blood, taken on day 0 of AZD1222 vaccination. These TCRs come from an adult in good health. The conserved cysteine and the conserved F or W are not part of the CDR3 here.

V	J	CDR3
TRBV6-4	TRBJ2-2	ASSERLAGELF
TRBV7-9	TRBJ1-1	ASSFGTGGRGTEAF
TRBV6-5	TRBJ2-5	ASRRTAARGETQY
TRBV24-1	TRBJ2-5	ATSLGLAGGETQY
TRBV5-5	TRBJ1-5	ASSQGRSNQPQH
TRBV28	TRBJ1-2	ASRPGEAYGYT
TRBV4-1	TRBJ1-2	ASSQLNGGQGVYGYT
TRBV5-4	TRBJ2-7	ASSLSSSGALYEQY
TRBV12-3/TRBV12-4	TRBJ1-5	ASSLDLNQPQH
TRBV7-2	TRBJ2-4	ASSLRGTLAKNIQY
TRBV27	TRBJ1-1	ASSRDSNTEAF